The text below deals with one T cell receptor beta chain. These data are taken from a study of CD8 T cells in Susac syndrome. It was with random hexamers that roughly 0.45 to 1 ug RNA was reverse transcribed. The method of amplification for TCR beta CDR3 was immunoSEQ multiplex PCR, covering 54 Vbeta and 13 Jbeta. MiXCR, run by TCRdb on the immunoSEQ multiplex PCR reads, gives a single entry per CDR3 protein. The table records roughly 190,000 distinct CDR3 sequences, 85% to 95% of them present only once. The germline CDR1 and CDR2 sequences are SGHRS and YFSETQ. This CDR3 comprises 14 residues. Deletions cut 7 bases from V and 0 bases from J, with 11 bases between. Sequencing of TCR beta was undertaken in CD8+ and CD4+ T cells derived from blood. Negative isolation yielded CD8+ and CD4+ T cells; FACS enriched TEMRA cells.

Sequencing was done on a sample of CD4+ T cells from PBMCs. V and J are TRBV5-1 and TRBJ2-1; D unclear. The receptor was isolated from a human donor in good health. CDR3 in amino acids: CASSTGASYNEQFF. The CDR3 DNA follows: TGCGCCAGCTCCACGGGTGCCTCCTACAATGAGCAGTTCTTC.